The 13 T cell receptor beta chains given below trace back to one sample, sequenced in a study of cytomegalovirus exposure and HLA in healthy donors. PCR primers comprised 60 Vbeta and 13 Jbeta primers. Clones were read by immunoSEQ multiplex PCR, and TCRdb kept only the in-frame ones, dropping some. Here the sample spans about 140,000 clones, 80% being singletons. The sequenced sample was PBMCs. The receptors come from a female donor in good health and CMV-seronegative.

This chain connects TRBV4-1 to TRBJ2-1; 12 bases align to TRBD2. J lost 3 bases, V lost 2 bases, and 5 bases had no gene match. The CDR3 runs 17 residues. From germline, CDR1 is MGHRA and CDR2 YSYEKL. The CDR3: CASSQSTSGRNYNEQFF. The CDR3 DNA reads as TGCGCCAGCAGCCAAAGTACTAGCGGGAGGAACTACAATGAGCAGTTCTTC.

The rearrangement links TRBV9 to TRBJ1-2; D may be TRBD1 (5 bases). Trimming took off 1 base at V and 7 bases at J, with 14 bases between the two ends. CDR3 length: 14 amino acids. Germline lookup yields CDR1 SGDLS and CDR2 YYNGEE. This chain's CDR3 is CASSVNPGTGGYTF. The CDR3 DNA sequence: TGTGCCAGCAGCGTAAACCCTGGGACTGGTGGCTACACCTTC.

V gene TRBV28 combines with J gene TRBJ1-2; no clear D. The CDR3 has 12 amino acids. Trimming cost V 2 bases and J 3 bases, with 4 bases left between them. Germline assignment: CDR1 MDHEN and CDR2 SYDVKM. The CDR3 DNA reads as TGTGCCAGCAGTTTAGTCGACTATGGCTACACCTTC. This encodes CASSLVDYGYTF.

This chain's CDR3 is CASSSGTSVYEQYF. The CDR3 DNA sequence: TGTGCCAGCAGTTCCGGGACTAGCGTCTACGAGCAGTACTTC. V usage is TRBV28 and J usage is TRBJ2-7; TRBD2 agrees at 10 bases. The ends lost 4 bases at V and 3 bases at J; junction bases unmatched: 3. CDR3 length: 14 amino acids. Germline V gene data show CDR1 as MDHEN and CDR2 as SYDVKM.

This clone appeared a few times. The chain combines TRBV19 with TRBJ1-1, with 8 bases identical to TRBD1. The V segment lost 9 bases and the J segment 1 base; nucleotides outside the gene matches: 7. CDR1 is LNHDA, CDR2 SQIVND, per germline (reference sequence). This CDR3 has 14 amino acids. CDR3: CASQRQGKNTEAFF. The CDR3 nucleotides are TGTGCCAGCCAACGACAGGGGAAGAACACTGAAGCTTTCTTT. Filled out from reference TRBV19 and TRBJ1-1, the complete variable domain reads DGGITQSPKYLFRKEGQNVTLSCEQNLNHDAMYWYRQDPGQGLRLIYYSQIVNDFQKGDIAEGYSVSREKKESFPLTVTSAQKNPTAFYLCASQRQGKNTEAFFGQGTRLTVV.

The rearrangement joins TRBV28 to TRBJ2-5, with unresolved D. The V gene lost 5 bases and the J gene lost 5 bases, with 9 bases spanning the gap. CDR1 MDHEN and CDR2 SYDVKM come from the germline V gene. This CDR3 comprises 12 residues. CDR3 residues: CASSAPPETQYF. The CDR3 region has the DNA TGTGCCAGCAGTGCGCCCCCCGAGACCCAGTACTTC. Using reference TRBV28 and TRBJ2-5 for the parts outside the CDR3, the full variable domain is DVKVTQSSRYLVKRTGEKVFLECVQDMDHENMFWYRQDPGLGLRLIYFSYDVKMKEKGDIPEGYSVSREKKERFSLILESASTNQTSMYLCASSAPPETQYFGPGTRLLVL.

This clone appeared a single time. The chain is built from TRBV13 and TRBJ1-5; the match to TRBD1 covers 12 bases. Looked up from germline, CDR1 is PRHDT and CDR2 is FYEKMQ (reference sequence). Trimming cost V 4 bases and J 1 base; bases outside gene matches: 11. This CDR3 region has 19 residues. The CDR3 protein is CASSSTGTGGSGSNQPQHF. The CDR3 bases are TGTGCCAGCAGCTCGACCGGGACAGGGGGCTCGGGGAGCAATCAGCCCCAGCATTTT.

This chain connects TRBV10-1 to TRBJ2-7, with 11 positions matching TRBD2. The germline V gene encodes CDR1 WNHNN and CDR2 SYGVQD (reference sequence). The CDR3 is 18 residues long. V shed 2 bases and J 2 bases; nucleotides not matched to a gene: 11. In DNA form, the CDR3 reads TGCGCCAGCAGTGAGGGTCCGGCTAGCGGGAGGACTGCCTACGAGCAGTACTTC. Translating it yields CASSEGPASGRTAYEQYF.

The chain is built from TRBV4-1 and TRBJ2-3; TRBD2 agrees at 9 bases. The junction had 6 bases not matched to a gene; V was cut back by 3 bases and J by 2 bases. This CDR3 has 16 residues. Germline CDR1 MGHRA, CDR2 YSYEKL. The CDR3 protein is CASSHLGLANTDTQYF. The CDR3 DNA is TGCGCCAGCAGCCATCTTGGACTAGCGAACACAGATACGCAGTATTTT.

This clone was detected only once. The rearrangement links TRBV6-1 to TRBJ2-5, with TRBD2 matching 11 bases. Germline V gives CDR1 MNHNS, CDR2 SASEGT. The CDR3 is 14 amino acids. The V gene end was trimmed by 6 bases and the J gene end by 3 bases; junction bases not matched to a gene: 3. CDR3 DNA sequence: TGTGCCAGCAGACAACTAGCGGGAGAAGAGACCCAGTACTTC. Its protein is CASRQLAGEETQYF.

This clone was seen a few times. V is TRBV28 and J is TRBJ2-7; no clear D. CDR3 length equals 12 residues. Trimming took off 4 bases at V and 2 bases at J, with 6 bases between the two ends. Germline CDR1 reads MDHEN; CDR2 reads SYDVKM. The CDR3 loop is CASSSVTYEQYF. The CDR3 bases are TGTGCCAGCAGTTCAGTGACCTACGAGCAGTACTTC.

The chain has TRBV5-1 and TRBJ1-1; TRBD1 is a possible D gene (5 bases). Germline V gene lookup returns CDR1 SGHRS and CDR2 YFSETQ. CDR3 length: 14 residues. The V and J ends lost 1 base and 1 base respectively, with 8 bases between them. The CDR3 nucleotides are TGCGCCAGCAGCTTGAGGGGAGGGAACACTGAAGCTTTCTTT. Translating it yields CASSLRGGNTEAFF.

J is TRBJ1-5 and V is TRBV4-2, with D hard to call. The CDR3 is made up of 18 amino acids. Trimming took off 0 bases at V and 2 bases at J, with 17 bases between the two ends. Looked up from germline, CDR1 is LGHNA and CDR2 is YNFKEQ. CDR3 nucleotides: TGTGCCAGCAGCCAAGACCAAGCGGTAGGGAAAGGCAATCAGCCCCAGCATTTT. This gives the protein CASSQDQAVGKGNQPQHF.